One sample yielded the 15 T cell receptor beta chains listed below, sequenced in a study of beta chain features in type 1 diabetes. Study outcomes and limitations: Moderately but significantly shorter TCRB CDR3s were found in Type 1 diabetes patients in all four CD4+ subsets.

The isolated RNA, all of it, was reverse transcribed, so expressed TCRB transcripts were what got sequenced. Method: immunoSEQ multiplex PCR; TCRdb's copy keeps in-frame clones and lacks some. Among some 130,000 clones listed, 7.5% to 9.5% were seen once. For these receptors, no antigen is known. Sequenced sample: central memory CD4+ T cells from blood. The source of these receptors is a man aged 30-40 years with type 1 diabetes.

The V and J genes are TRBV18 and TRBJ2-3; D might be TRBD2 (6 bases). Trimming removed 4 bases from V and 5 bases from J, with 19 bases in between. The germline V gene has CDR1 KGHSH and CDR2 LQKENI. This CDR3 region has 16 residues. CDR3 coding DNA: TGTGCCAGCTCACGGCAGGCGGGGAATCAAGGAGATACGCAGTATTTT. Encoded protein: CASSRQAGNQGDTQYF.

This clone was seen a handful of times. The chain combines TRBV28 with TRBJ2-7; 7 positions agree with TRBD1. The V gene end was trimmed by 5 bases and the J gene end by 2 bases; junction bases not matched to a gene: 6. Looked up from germline, CDR1 is MDHEN and CDR2 is SYDVKM. The CDR3 contains 14 residues. The CDR3 is CASSRRDSTYEQYF. CDR3 nucleotides: TGTGCCAGCAGTCGTCGGGACAGCACCTACGAGCAGTACTTC. Based on the CDR3 plus reference TRBV28 and TRBJ2-7, the full variable domain is DVKVTQSSRYLVKRTGEKVFLECVQDMDHENMFWYRQDPGLGLRLIYFSYDVKMKEKGDIPEGYSVSREKKERFSLILESASTNQTSMYLCASSRRDSTYEQYFGPGTRLTVT.

The rearrangement links TRBV5-6 to TRBJ2-2; D gene uncertain. The V gene's germline CDR1 is SGHDT and CDR2 YYEEEE. Trimming took 2 bases from V and 6 from J, leaving 11 bases between them. The CDR3 totals 14 residues. CDR3 sequence: CASSLSSRAGELFF. The CDR3 bases are TGTGCCAGCAGCTTAAGTTCTCGGGCCGGGGAGCTGTTTTTT.

V usage is TRBV7-3 and J usage is TRBJ1-6, with D perhaps TRBD1 (5 bases). The germline V and J ends were trimmed by 2 bases and 8 bases, with 13 bases remaining between them. Germline CDR1 SGHTA, CDR2 FQGTGA. The CDR3 totals 15 residues. In DNA form, the CDR3 reads TGTGCCAGCAGCTTAGCATTAGGGGCCCATTCACCCCTCCACTTT. Encoded protein: CASSLALGAHSPLHF.

The chain employs TRBV28 and TRBJ2-7; a weak D match, TRBD2 (5 bases). Germline V gene sequence: CDR1 MDHEN, CDR2 SYDVKM. Trimming shortened V by 2 bases and J by 7 bases, and 15 bases separated the two germline ends. This CDR3 is built from 14 residues. In nucleotides, the CDR3 is TGTGCCAGCAGTTTAAGAGGGCCCCCGATAGAGCAGTACTTC. Its translation is CASSLRGPPIEQYF.

This clone was seen more than once but under ten times. V usage is TRBV28 and J usage is TRBJ1-5, with TRBD1 matching 8 bases. The germline gives CDR1 MDHEN, CDR2 SYDVKM. V trimming: 7 bases; J trimming: 2 bases; junction bases outside the gene matches: 4. The CDR3 length is 14 residues. The CDR3 loop is CASNAGQGNQPQHF. In nucleotides, the CDR3 is TGTGCCAGCAATGCGGGACAGGGCAATCAGCCCCAGCATTTT.

This clone was counted a few times. CDR3 coding DNA: TGTGCCAGCAGTGACGTTGCTGGAAACACCATATATTTT. This translates into CASSDVAGNTIYF. This chain connects TRBV2 to TRBJ1-3; D ambiguous. V lost 3 bases, J lost 2 bases, and 5 bases lay in between. In germline, CDR1 is SNHLY, CDR2 FYNNEI. The CDR3 runs to 13 residues.

This clone was seen a few times. The V gene is TRBV7-9, the J gene TRBJ2-7; maybe TRBD1 (6 bases). Germline V gene data show CDR1 as SEHNR and CDR2 as FQNEAQ (reference sequence). V was cut by 5 bases and J by 3 bases, with 8 bases left in between. This CDR3 has 12 amino acids. The CDR3 sequence is CASSQDSYEQYF. The DNA for the CDR3 is TGTGCCAGCAGCCAGGACAGCTACGAGCAGTACTTC. Complete variable domain (other parts from reference TRBV7-9 and TRBJ2-7): DTGVSQNPRHKITKRGQNVTFRCDPISEHNRLYWYRQTLGQGPEFLTYFQNEAQLEKSRLLSDRFSAERPKGSFSTLEIQRTEQGDSAMYLCASSQDSYEQYFGPGTRLTVT.

V and J are TRBV29-1 and TRBJ2-2, with 8 nucleotides matching TRBD1. There are 14 residues in the CDR3. V shed 5 bases and J 5 bases; nucleotides not matched to a gene: 7. CDR1 is SQVTM and CDR2 is ANQGSEA in the germline V gene. CDR3 loop: CSVLRQGRTGELFF. CDR3 DNA: TGCAGCGTTCTTCGACAGGGGAGAACCGGGGAGCTGTTTTTT.

This clone was observed a few times. The rearrangement links TRBV9 to TRBJ1-1, with D perhaps TRBD1 (6 bases). V gave up 0 bases and J gave up 4 bases, with 7 bases separating them. The CDR3 covers 13 residues. The germline gives CDR1 SGDLS, CDR2 YYNGEE. This CDR3 reads CASSVGRGTEAFF. In DNA form, the CDR3 reads TGTGCCAGCAGCGTAGGCAGGGGCACTGAAGCTTTCTTT. Based on the CDR3 plus reference TRBV9 and TRBJ1-1, the full variable domain is DSGVTQTPKHLITATGQRVTLRCSPRSGDLSVYWYQQSLDQGLQFLIQYYNGEERAKGNILERFSAQQFPDLHSELNLSSLELGDSALYFCASSVGRGTEAFFGQGTRLTVV.

This clone has just a few counts. This rearrangement joins TRBV27 to TRBJ2-7, with D perhaps matching TRBD1 (5 bases). CDR1 is MNHEY, CDR2 SMNVEV, per germline (reference sequence). V was pared by 3 bases and J by 5 bases, with 17 bases between. The length of the CDR3 is 15 residues. In DNA form, the CDR3 reads TGTGCCAGCAGTTTTAGGGGAACGGGCCTTAACGAGCAGTACTTC. Its protein product is CASSFRGTGLNEQYF.

This clone has a handful of counts. The rearrangement uses TRBV7-2 and TRBJ2-2; D may be TRBD2 (7 bases). Germline assignment: CDR1 SGHTA and CDR2 FQGNSA. V was pared by 5 bases and J by 7 bases, with 17 bases between. The CDR3 consists of 15 residues. The CDR3 DNA reads as TGTGCCAGCAGCGCTAGAGGGGGGGGACGCGGGGAGCTGTTTTTT. Protein: CASSARGGGRGELFF.

This clone occurred a few times. This sample includes further DNA sequences coding for the same CDR3. The chain is built from TRBV5-4 and TRBJ1-2; 7 bases map to TRBD1. CDR3 length: 13 amino acids. V was pared by 5 bases and J by 8 bases, with 9 bases of the junction left unmatched. Germline V gene data show CDR1 as SGHNT and CDR2 as YYREEE (reference sequence). CDR3 sequence (DNA): TGTGCCAGCAGTCCTGACAGGGCTGGGGGCTACACCTTC. Translating gives CASSPDRAGGYTF.

This clone was picked up a small number of times. Sequence at one end of the junction differs from germline and may be a read error. The CDR3 is CASSRDRGAGELFF. CDR3 DNA: TGTGCTAGCAGCCGGGACAGGGGCGCCGGGGAGCTGTTTTTT. The V gene is TRBV7-7, the J gene TRBJ2-2, with 10 bases matching TRBD1. CDR3 size: 14 residues. From germline, CDR1 is SSHAT and CDR2 FNYEAQ (reference sequence). Together with reference TRBV7-7 and TRBJ2-2, the CDR3 gives the full variable domain: GAGVSQSPRYKVTKRGQDVTLRCDPISSHATLYWYQQALGQGPEFLTYFNYEAQPDKSGLPSDRFSAERPEGSISTLTIQRTEQRDSAMYRCASSRDRGAGELFFGEGSRLTVL.

The chain has TRBV7-9 and TRBJ2-7, with unresolved D. The germline CDR1 and CDR2 sequences are SEHNR and FQNEAQ (reference sequence). V gave up 5 bases and J gave up 3 bases, with 11 bases separating them. CDR3 length: 13 amino acids. The CDR3 is CASSPEHIYEQYF. CDR3 sequence (DNA): TGTGCCAGCAGCCCGGAGCATATCTACGAGCAGTACTTC.